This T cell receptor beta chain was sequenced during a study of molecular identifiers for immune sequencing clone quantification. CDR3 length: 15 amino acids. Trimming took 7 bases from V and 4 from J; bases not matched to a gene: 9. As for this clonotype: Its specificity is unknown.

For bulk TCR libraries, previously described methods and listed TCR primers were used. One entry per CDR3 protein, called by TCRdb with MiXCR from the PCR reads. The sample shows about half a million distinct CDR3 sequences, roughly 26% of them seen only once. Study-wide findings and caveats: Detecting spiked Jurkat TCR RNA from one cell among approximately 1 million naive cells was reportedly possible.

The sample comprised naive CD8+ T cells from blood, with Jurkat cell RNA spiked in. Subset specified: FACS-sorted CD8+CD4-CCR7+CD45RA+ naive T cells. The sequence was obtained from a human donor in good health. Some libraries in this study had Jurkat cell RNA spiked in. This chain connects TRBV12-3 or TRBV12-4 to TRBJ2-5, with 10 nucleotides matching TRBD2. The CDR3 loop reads CASTQPAGGPETQYF. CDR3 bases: TGTGCCAGCACCCAACCAGCGGGGGGGCCAGAGACCCAGTACTTC.